The source of this T cell receptor (beta chain) is a study of T cell responses to AZD1222 COVID-19 vaccine (dated by TCRdb to about 2021). Some background on the complete study: A total of 233 trial participants underwent TCR sequencing, of whom around 210 had received two doses of AZD1222 and some 25 had received two doses of the MenACWY control vaccine. Enrollment into the trials was organized by age into subgroups of 18-55, 56-69 and 70-plus years, and those subgroups contained roughly 140, 27 and 60 TCR-sequenced participants, respectively.

The research as a whole found: The 56-69-year group was small, and its depth increase did not reach significance, likely because of low power. After two AZD1222 doses, spike-specific TCR breadth and depth were significantly higher than at day 0 and than in MenACWY recipients. Only six AZD1222 recipients were SARS-CoV-2 seropositive at baseline, limiting conclusions about previously exposed vaccinees. Reportedly, almost half of the unique spike-specific TCRs recognized epitopes lying outside the regions that are mutated in the B.1.351 and B.1.1.7 variants. No day 14 peak-response samples were available, so repertoires were characterized only after the peak T cell response. The vaccine-associated CD4 TCRs covered the entire spike protein, and the dominant responses fell in regions 160-218 and 743-854. Participants were mostly white British, with more females than males. The authors suggested clonal diversity may have been underestimated.

The CDR3 contains 19 residues, cysteine and phenylalanine counted. The only DNA kept is the CDR3, 57 bases in frame from the first base. Clipping removes 4 bases from V and 0 bases from J, with 13 as the unmatched junction base count. CDR1 SGHDT and CDR2 YYEEEE were looked up in the germline V gene. With regard to this clone: Its antigen remains unidentified. Base qualities are not at hand, and no much larger clone is one base apart.

The CDR3 regions of human TCRbeta chains were subjected to immunosequencing. As for the original processing: TCRs in the repertoires were matched against a reference library of SARS-CoV-2-specific TCRs that had been generated with the MIRA antigen-specificity platform. Breadth was defined as the fraction of unique TCRs that were SARS-CoV-2-associated, and depth was defined as the fraction of total T cells that were SARS-CoV-2-associated. Each spike-specific TCR was assigned to its reactive spike region and to a CD4 or CD8 class using the MIRA data. Log10-transformed breadth and depth values were compared by one-way ANOVA with Sidak's multiple comparisons tests. The clones in this table, taken by TCRdb from immuneACCESS, are in-frame only. Not every clone is retained; where verified, under half of the shortfall comes from an unresolved V gene, and the cause of the rest is unknown. V and J calls and clone size follow that table, whereas D and trimming were derived from the DNA. Counted in this sample were more than 150,000 clones; 90% of them appeared once. The ten largest clones represent roughly 1.6% of the sample.

The time point label for this specimen denotes: about 28 days (+/-7) after the second vaccine dose. AZD1222 recipients with second doses at about 4 weeks or about 12 weeks were pooled, because spike-specific TCR depth and breadth did not differ between schedules. The vaccinee samples were drawn from two UK trials, COV001 and COV002, one of which was a single-blind randomized controlled phase 2/3 trial testing AZD1222 (ChAdOx1 nCoV-19) in healthy adults. For TCRbeta chain sequencing, PBMC samples from trial participants were taken at day 0 and at day 28 after the second dose. This TCR came from an adult who received the AZD1222 COVID-19 vaccine. The sequence links TRBV5-6 to TRBJ2-3; 11 bases in between match TRBD2. The sample consisted of peripheral blood, taken 28 days after the second AZD1222 dose. The CDR3 corresponds to CASSHGTSGLVKSTDTQYF. Read as DNA, the sequence is TGTGCCAGCAGCCATGGGACTAGCGGTTTAGTAAAGAGCACAGATACGCAGTATTTT.